Listed below are T cell receptor beta chains from one sample, sequenced in a study of human T cells and chemical hapten exposure. MiXCR was run by TCRdb on the RACE reads, yielding one entry per CDR3 protein. The data show roughly 380,000 distinct CDR3 sequences, about 6.3% seen once. Source: whole blood, taken in connection with sensitization to the hapten diphenylcyclopropenone (DPC). The source of these receptors is a woman younger than 30 with alopecia areata. Some clones in this sample may be carry-over from other donors' samples. Both conserved end residues are part of each CDR3. D genes are given only for firm matches. Only some rows state a clone size, as once, few, many or a class for expanded clones.

TRBJ2-3	few	TRBV27	-	CASSLAGYQDTQYF	TGTGCCAGCAGTTTAGCAGGTTATCAAGATACGCAGTATTTT
TRBJ2-3	few	TRBV9	-	CASSDPLSVLGRDTQYF	TGTGCCAGCAGCGACCCCCTTAGCGTTCTGGGGAGAGATACGCAGTATTTT
TRBJ1-4	-	TRBV21-1	-	CASRRSLDEKLFF	TGTGCCAGCAGGCGGTCGCTCGATGAAAAACTGTTTTTT
TRBJ2-3	few	TRBV27	TRBD1	CASSTVNRGTQYF	TGTGCCAGCAGTACAGTAAACAGGGGTACGCAGTATTTT
TRBJ1-4	many	TRBV11-2	-	CASSLSRINEKLFF	TGTGCCAGCAGCTTAAGCAGGATTAATGAAAAACTGTTTTTT
TRBJ1-3	-	TRBV2	-	CAARDLGNTIYF	TGTGCCGCCAGGGACCTTGGAAACACCATATATTTT
TRBJ2-5	-	TRBV4-2	TRBD2	CASSQGLAGARRVETQYF	TGTGCCAGCAGCCAGGGACTAGCGGGGGCCCGCCGGGTGGAGACCCAGTACTTC
TRBJ1-2	few	TRBV6-1	-	CASSEVGTSNYGYTF	TGTGCCAGCAGTGAAGTTGGGACGTCTAACTATGGCTACACCTTC
TRBJ1-1	-	TRBV6-6	-	CASSSGGFEAFF	TGTGCCAGCAGCTCCGGGGGTTTTGAAGCTTTCTTT
TRBJ2-3	many	TRBV12-3/TRBV12-4	TRBD2	CASSSAGAPEYF	TGTGCCAGCAGTTCAGCGGGGGCACCGGAGTATTTT
TRBJ2-5	many	TRBV5-1	-	CASSSPGLETQYF	TGCGCCAGCAGCTCGCCGGGACTAGAGACCCAGTACTTC
TRBJ1-1	few	TRBV28	-	CASKLGGENTEAFF	TGTGCCAGCAAGCTGGGGGGGGAGAACACTGAAGCTTTCTTT
TRBJ2-7	few	TRBV7-2	TRBD2	CASSLATSDSYEQYF	TGTGCCAGCAGCTTGGCCACTAGCGATTCCTACGAGCAGTACTTC
TRBJ2-5	many	TRBV5-5	-	CASSLTPGAAETQYF	TGTGCCAGCAGCTTAACCCCAGGGGCGGCGGAGACCCAGTACTTC
TRBJ1-1	many	TRBV6-5	-	CASSYSREVAFF	TGTGCCAGCAGTTACTCGAGGGAGGTAGCTTTCTTT
TRBJ1-4	-	TRBV12-3/TRBV12-4	-	CASSLRPLMEKLFF	TGTGCCAGCAGTTTGAGACCTCTAATGGAAAAACTGTTTTTT
TRBJ1-3	few	TRBV5-1	TRBD1	CASSSGQGSGNTIYF	TGCGCCAGCAGCTCGGGACAGGGCTCCGGAAACACCATATATTTT
TRBJ2-7	few	TRBV6-2/TRBV6-3	TRBD2	CASTLLAGGFDEQYF	TGTGCCAGCACCCTACTAGCGGGGGGCTTCGACGAGCAGTACTTC
TRBJ1-1	many	TRBV5-1	-	CASKGALNTEAFF	TGCGCCAGCAAAGGGGCTCTGAACACTGAAGCTTTCTTT
TRBJ1-4	many	TRBV9	TRBD1	CASSPQTGVEKLFF	TGTGCCAGCAGCCCGCAGACAGGGGTTGAAAAACTGTTTTTT
TRBJ1-4	many	TRBV27	-	CASSGWGPGSPNEKLFF	TGTGCCAGCAGTGGTTGGGGACCAGGATCCCCTAATGAAAAACTGTTTTTT
TRBJ1-3	-	TRBV12-3/TRBV12-4	-	CASSFNRAPGNTIYF	TGTGCCAGCAGTTTTAACAGGGCGCCCGGAAACACCATATATTTT
TRBJ1-4	-	TRBV5-1	-	CASSFRAGDTTNEKLFF	TGCGCCAGCAGCTTCCGTGCAGGAGATACAACTAATGAAAAACTGTTTTTT
TRBJ1-1	-	TRBV5-1	-	CASSLIGDSMNTEAFF	TGCGCCAGCAGCTTGATAGGTGACAGCATGAACACTGAAGCTTTCTTT
TRBJ2-1	many	TRBV12-3/TRBV12-4	-	CASSLALHEQFF	TGTGCCAGCAGTTTAGCGCTGCATGAGCAGTTCTTC
TRBJ2-1	-	TRBV5-5	-	CASSLGAGVVYNEQFF	TGTGCCAGCAGCTTGGGGGCAGGGGTGGTTTACAATGAGCAGTTCTTC
TRBJ2-3	-	TRBV6-5	-	CASRPDSLSTDTQYF	TGTGCCAGCAGGCCCGACAGTCTAAGCACAGATACGCAGTATTTT
TRBJ2-3	-	TRBV2	-	CASRVWRPPTDTQYF	TGTGCCAGCAGAGTTTGGCGGCCGCCCACAGATACGCAGTATTTT
TRBJ2-3	few	TRBV10-3	-	CAILGSGNPDTQYF	TGTGCCATCTTGGGTAGCGGAAACCCAGATACGCAGTATTTT
TRBJ2-7	many	TRBV20-1	-	CSARRDSPYEQYF	TGCAGTGCTAGACGGGACTCGCCCTACGAGCAGTACTTC
TRBJ2-4	-	TRBV25-1	-	CASSEEHPSEYF	TGTGCCAGCAGTGAGGAACATCCCAGCGAGTACTTC
TRBJ2-1	-	TRBV5-1	TRBD2	CASSLRVAGNYNEQFF	TGCGCCAGCAGCTTGAGAGTAGCGGGGAACTACAATGAGCAGTTCTTC
TRBJ1-4	many	TRBV13	-	CASSWERNLGEKLFF	TGTGCCAGCAGCTGGGAACGGAACCTAGGGGAAAAACTGTTTTTT
TRBJ1-6	few	TRBV7-2	-	CASSLGGGSYNSPLHF	TGTGCCAGCAGCTTAGGAGGGGGATCCTATAATTCACCCCTCCACTTT
TRBJ2-5	few	TRBV5-6	TRBD2	CASSWETSGIQETQYF	TGTGCCAGCAGCTGGGAGACTAGCGGTATACAAGAGACCCAGTACTTC
TRBJ1-6	few	TRBV5-4	TRBD1	CASSRNRGRDDNSPLHF	TGTGCCAGCAGCAGAAACAGGGGAAGAGACGATAATTCACCCCTCCACTTT
TRBJ1-5	few	TRBV20-1	TRBD1	CSAGPGQGNQPQHF	TGCAGTGCTGGGCCGGGACAGGGTAATCAGCCCCAGCATTTT
TRBJ2-1	few	TRBV6-2/TRBV6-3	-	CASHRVFSNEQFF	TGTGCCAGCCACCGTGTCTTTAGCAATGAGCAGTTCTTC
TRBJ2-3	few	TRBV7-8	TRBD2	CASSLAQRGVTDTQYF	TGTGCCAGCAGCTTAGCCCAGCGGGGGGTCACAGATACGCAGTATTTT
TRBJ1-1	many	TRBV10-3	-	CAISDLGTNTEAFF	TGTGCCATCAGTGACTTGGGCACGAACACTGAAGCTTTCTTT
TRBJ2-2	-	TRBV7-9	-	CASSLATRRRISGELFF	TGTGCCAGCAGCTTAGCAACGAGACGGAGGATTTCCGGGGAGCTGTTTTTT
TRBJ2-5	-	TRBV6-2/TRBV6-3	TRBD1	CASSPGTGEAETQYF	TGTGCCAGCAGCCCAGGGACAGGGGAGGCAGAGACCCAGTACTTC
TRBJ1-5	-	TRBV2	-	CASSKNRQDAQPQHF	TGTGCCAGCAGTAAAAACCGACAGGATGCCCAGCCCCAGCATTTT
TRBJ1-5	many	TRBV20-1	TRBD1	CSARLQGSQPQHF	TGCAGTGCTAGATTACAGGGGAGTCAGCCCCAGCATTTT
TRBJ1-3	few	TRBV4-3	TRBD1	CASSQALRDRGPSSGNTIYF	TGCGCCAGCAGCCAAGCACTCCGGGACAGGGGCCCAAGCTCTGGAAACACCATATATTTT
TRBJ1-6	many	TRBV5-1	-	CASSWTTESSYNSPLHF	TGCGCCAGCAGCTGGACCACAGAGAGCTCCTATAATTCACCCCTCCACTTT
TRBJ2-3	-	TRBV7-8	TRBD2	CASTMRPSGGTDTQYF	TGTGCCAGCACGATGCGCCCTAGCGGGGGCACAGATACGCAGTATTTT